This TCR beta chain was documented in a study of OX40 agonist ivuxolimab in advanced cancers. Sequenced by immunoSEQ multiplex PCR; TCRdb stores in-frame clones only, minus some. The sample contains 62,000 or so clones, 85% of which appear only once. With respect to this clone: As yet, its antigen is unknown.

Systemic immunosuppression or a history of autoimmune disease excluded patients. Looked up from germline, CDR1 is MNHEY and CDR2 is SMNVEV (reference sequence). The CDR3 totals 15 residues. Trimming removed 4 bases from V and 10 bases from J; junction bases left unmatched: 6. Study observations and caveats: At doses 0.1 to 3.0 mg/kg, CD4+ and CD8+ clones expanded.

The starting material was CD4+ or CD8+ T cells sorted from blood, obtained in a trial of the OX40 agonist ivuxolimab. The clonotype originates from an adult with an advanced solid tumor such as melanoma, head and neck, liver or kidney cancer. The chain couples TRBV27 to TRBJ1-6; TRBD1 matches at 11 bases. In DNA form, the CDR3 reads TGTGCCAGCAGTTCCGGGACAGGGGGGAGATCACCCCTCCACTTT. Amino acid sequence: CASSSGTGGRSPLHF.